One and the same sample provided the 18 T cell receptor beta chains below, sequenced in a study of CD8+ T cells in alopecia areata. As to treatment: oral pan-JAK inhibitor, 5-10 mg twice daily. After isolation, RNA underwent reverse transcription to generate cDNA as the sequencing template. Sequencing was performed with immunoSEQ multiplex PCR; in TCRdb, only in-frame clones are kept and a portion is missing. The sample has 130,000 to 150,000 clones, about four fifths seen once. The sample in question was CD8+ T cells sorted from blood, obtained at week 4, from a patient treated with tofacitinib. The receptors shown here come from a human donor with alopecia areata.

The chain combines TRBV5-1 with TRBJ2-1; D may be TRBD1 or TRBD2 (5 bases each). Deletions cut 2 bases from V and 7 bases from J, with 19 bases between. Looked up from germline, CDR1 is SGHRS and CDR2 is YFSETQ. There are 16 residues in the CDR3. The CDR3 nucleotides read TGCGCCAGCAGCTTACAAACGGGGACGGCGCGGAATGAGCAGTTCTTC. Amino acid sequence: CASSLQTGTARNEQFF.

The chain joins TRBV6-5 to TRBJ2-3; possible D gene TRBD2, 5 bases. The CDR3 has 14 residues. Germline V gene lookup returns CDR1 MNHEY and CDR2 SVGAGI. Trimming removed 7 bases from V and 6 bases from J, with 17 bases in between. CDR3 region: CASTLAGPRDTQYF. The CDR3 DNA reads TGTGCCAGCACATTGGCGGGCCCCAGGGATACGCAGTATTTT.

CDR3 sequence: CASSEIGTGPYEQYF. The CDR3 DNA is TGTGCCAGCAGCGAAATCGGGACAGGGCCCTACGAGCAGTACTTC. The V call is TRBV6-6, the J call TRBJ2-7; 9 bases fit TRBD1. The CDR3 consists of 15 residues. J gave up 2 bases and V 6 bases, and 8 bases lay outside the gene matches. CDR1 is MNHNY, CDR2 SVGAGI, per germline (reference sequence).

The chain uses TRBV7-9 and TRBJ2-5; either TRBD1 or TRBD2 may supply D (5 bases each). Germline values: CDR1 SEHNR, CDR2 FQNEAQ (reference sequence). The CDR3 is 14 residues long. Trimming shortened V by 4 bases and J by 1 base, and 10 bases separated the two germline ends. As DNA, the CDR3 is TGTGCCAGCAGCTCCGCAGGGAGCCAAGAGACCCAGTACTTC. It encodes CASSSAGSQETQYF.

This chain joins TRBV4-1 and TRBJ2-7; the D is unclear. The V and J ends lost 0 bases and 5 bases respectively, with 17 bases between them. The length of the CDR3 is 16 residues. Germline-derived CDR1 and CDR2 are MGHRA and YSYEKL. In DNA, the CDR3 is TGCGCCAGCAGCCAAGAGCGGTCACCTTGGGAAAACGAGCAGTACTTC. As protein: CASSQERSPWENEQYF.

This clone appeared a single time. The chain links TRBV4-1 to TRBJ2-3; 11 bases are shared with TRBD2. This CDR3 region has 16 residues. V shed 5 bases and J 11 bases; nucleotides not matched to a gene: 15. Germline V gives CDR1 MGHRA, CDR2 YSYEKL. CDR3 in DNA: TGCGCCAGCAGCTTACGAGGGACTAGCGGTCCAGTGGAGCAGTATTTT. Its translation: CASSLRGTSGPVEQYF.

J is TRBJ1-5 and V is TRBV4-1; no firm D call. CDR3 length: 15 amino acids. Germline-derived CDR1 and CDR2 are MGHRA and YSYEKL. Trimming took 5 bases from V and 0 from J, leaving 11 bases between them. CDR3 in amino acids: CASSLGRDSNQPQHF. The DNA for the CDR3 is TGCGCCAGCAGCTTAGGACGGGATAGCAATCAGCCCCAGCATTTT.

The chain combines TRBV4-1 with TRBJ1-2; D is ambiguous. Germline V gene sequence: CDR1 MGHRA, CDR2 YSYEKL. This CDR3 spans 17 amino acids. Trimming pared 1 base from V and 1 base from J, leaving 16 bases between. This CDR3 is CASSQVPPLANNYGYTF. The DNA of the CDR3 is TGCGCCAGCAGCCAAGTTCCTCCCTTAGCGAATAACTATGGCTACACCTTC.

There are many counts of this clone. The chain uses TRBV5-4 and TRBJ2-3; D gene ambiguous. V shed 5 bases and J shed 8 bases, with 18 bases lying between them. The CDR3 is 14 amino acids. Germline V gene lookup returns CDR1 SGHNT and CDR2 YYREEE (reference sequence). The CDR3 bases are TGTGCCAGCAGTTTCCTGACTCCGGGTGGTACGCAGTATTTT. Its protein product is CASSFLTPGGTQYF.

This clone was recorded only once. The chain carries TRBV29-1 and TRBJ2-5; TRBD2 agrees at 9 bases. CDR3 length equals 14 residues. CDR1 is SQVTM and CDR2 is ANQGSEA in the germline V gene. Trimming at V came to 7 bases and at J to 1 base, leaving 7 bases not matched to a gene. CDR3 region: CSAASGALQETQYF. CDR3 bases: TGCAGCGCCGCTAGCGGGGCCCTCCAAGAGACCCAGTACTTC.

CDR3 sequence reads: CASSQEIAVDTQYF. CDR3 sequence (DNA): TGCGCCAGCAGCCAAGAAATCGCTGTGGATACGCAGTATTTT. This chain links TRBV4-3 with TRBJ2-3, with D unclear. The CDR3 is 14 amino acids. The ends were cut back, 0 bases at V and 6 bases at J, with 10 bases in the middle. CDR1 LGHNA and CDR2 YSLEER come from the germline V gene.

The rearrangement joins TRBV6-6 to TRBJ2-1, with a possible D match to TRBD2 (6 bases). Germline CDR1 MNHNY, CDR2 SVGAGI (reference sequence). The CDR3 is made up of 15 amino acids. Trimming shortened V by 5 bases and J by 0 bases, and 11 bases separated the two germline ends. CDR3 sequence: CASSGGTPSYNEQFF. CDR3 DNA sequence: TGTGCCAGCAGTGGGGGGACTCCCTCCTACAATGAGCAGTTCTTC.

The sample holds a few counts of this clone. Written as DNA, the CDR3 is TGTGCCTGGAGTTACCGGGACCGAGGAACAGAGACCCAGTACTTC. Its translation is CAWSYRDRGTETQYF. This chain links TRBV30 with TRBJ2-5, with D perhaps matching TRBD1 or TRBD2 (5 bases each). The CDR3 is made up of 15 amino acids. The germline CDR1 and CDR2 sequences are GTSNPN and SVGIG (reference sequence). Trimming shortened V by 2 bases and J by 4 bases, and 17 bases separated the two germline ends.

This rearrangement joins TRBV29-1 to TRBJ2-3; no reliable D call. The CDR3 covers 11 residues. With 5 bases removed from V and 9 bases from J, the gap between germline ends came to 12 bases. Per the germline V gene, CDR1 is SQVTM and CDR2 is ANQGSEA. CDR3 loop: CSVTTVGTQYF. The CDR3 nucleotides read TGCAGCGTTACCACGGTGGGAACGCAGTATTTT.

The chain combines TRBV6-5 with TRBJ1-1; tentative D call: TRBD1 (5 bases). From germline, CDR1 is MNHEY and CDR2 SVGAGI. Trimming cost V 2 bases and J 1 base, with 8 bases left between them. The CDR3 length is 14 residues. In nucleotides, the CDR3 is TGTGCCAGCAGTTACATACAGGCGAACACTGAAGCTTTCTTT. It encodes CASSYIQANTEAFF.

The rearrangement links TRBV13 to TRBJ2-3; D not resolved. Trimming shortened V by 5 bases and J by 5 bases, and 8 bases separated the two germline ends. Germline V gives CDR1 PRHDT, CDR2 FYEKMQ (reference sequence). The CDR3 loop spans 12 amino acids. Here the CDR3 reads CASSRGIDTQYF. The CDR3 nucleotides read TGTGCCAGCAGCCGTGGAATAGATACGCAGTATTTT.

This rearrangement joins TRBV7-6 to TRBJ2-1; 7 bases are shared with TRBD2. This CDR3 comprises 17 residues. Germline trimming cut 0 bases from V and 3 bases from J; bases unmatched to any gene: 8. CDR1 SGHVS and CDR2 FNYEAQ come from the germline V gene. DNA for the CDR3: TGTGCCAGCAGCTTAGCGGTCCAGCGGGGTCTCTACAATGAGCAGTTCTTC. Residues: CASSLAVQRGLYNEQFF. The full variable domain, rest sourced from reference TRBV7-6 and TRBJ2-1, is GAGVSQSPRYKVTKRGQDVALRCDPISGHVSLYWYRQALGQGPEFLTYFNYEAQQDKSGLPNDRFSAERPEGSISTLTIQRTEQRDSAMYRCASSLAVQRGLYNEQFFGPGTRLTVL.

This chain connects TRBV7-9 to TRBJ1-1, with 8 nucleotides matching TRBD1. The CDR3 runs 17 residues. Trimming at V came to 5 bases and at J to 4 bases, leaving 15 bases not matched to a gene. CDR1 and CDR2 (germline): SEHNR, FQNEAQ (reference sequence). The chain's CDR3 is CASSPKNQGAGGTEAFF. The CDR3 DNA sequence: TGTGCCAGCAGCCCCAAGAATCAGGGGGCTGGGGGCACTGAAGCTTTCTTT.